This TCR beta chain was sequenced for a study of T cell repertoires in cytomegalovirus infection (dated by TCRdb to between 2017 and 2020). Some background on the complete study: Because public TCR beta signatures pointed to carriage of CMV infection together with the matching HLA type, the HLA type of each donor mattered for the analysis.

Sequences SGHVS (CDR1) and FNYEAQ (CDR2) are obtained from the germline V gene. Trimming at the junction amounts to 3 bases on V and 0 bases on J, and the germline ends lie 12 bases apart. The CDR3 runs 16 amino acids, cysteine and phenylalanine included. This entry keeps only the CDR3 DNA: 48 bases, framed from base 1. The sample was run on an Illumina HiSeq 1500. The raw public data were reprocessed by TCRdb itself: fastp quality trimming at Q25, MiXCR clonotype calling, in-frame beta chains only. Identical CDR3 protein sequences are pooled into one entry, listed with their most common genes and DNA. The sample table holds about 530,000 distinct CDR3 sequences, of which about 25% were seen once. The ten largest clones take up approximately 13% of the sample. Points the paper makes about the study in general: The ex vivo response was dominated by HLA-C-restricted CMV-specific TCR beta clonotypes, and the single most frequent clonotype in two of eight donors was supplied by these HLA-C-restricted clonotypes. Cumulative frequency of public TCR beta family members discriminated carriers of CMV infection plus the relevant HLA type in this cohort and an independent approximately 370-donor cohort.

Comments on this clonotype: Its antigen has not been determined. Nothing much larger sits one base from this clone, and base qualities are not available.

The rearranged segments are TRBV7-6 and TRBJ1-3; possibly the D gene is TRBD1, per 6 matching bases. The sample was PBMCs. This TCR was recovered from a human donor in good health (CMV status not recorded). Some clones in this sample may be carry-over from other donors' samples. The DNA sequence reads TGTGCCAGCAGCTTCAGGGGCCCTACCTCTGGAAACACCATATATTTT. Protein translation: CASSFRGPTSGNTIYF.